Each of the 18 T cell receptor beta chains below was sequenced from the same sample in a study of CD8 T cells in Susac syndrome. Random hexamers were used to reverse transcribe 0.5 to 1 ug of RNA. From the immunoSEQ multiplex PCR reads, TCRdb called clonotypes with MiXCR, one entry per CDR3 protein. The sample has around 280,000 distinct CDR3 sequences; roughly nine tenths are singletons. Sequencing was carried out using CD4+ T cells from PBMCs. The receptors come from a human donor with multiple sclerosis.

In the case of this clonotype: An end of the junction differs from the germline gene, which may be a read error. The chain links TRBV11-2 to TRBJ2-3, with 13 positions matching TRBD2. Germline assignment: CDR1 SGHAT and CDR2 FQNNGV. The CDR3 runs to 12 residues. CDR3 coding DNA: TGTGCCAGCAGCTTCCAGGGACTAGCGGGAACTTTT. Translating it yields CASSFQGLAGTF.

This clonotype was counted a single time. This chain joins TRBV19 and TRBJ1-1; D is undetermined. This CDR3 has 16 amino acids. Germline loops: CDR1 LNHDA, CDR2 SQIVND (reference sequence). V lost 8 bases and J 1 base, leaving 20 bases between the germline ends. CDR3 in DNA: TGTGCCAGTCTGAAACTCCCCGGGGTTTCGAACACTGAAGCTTTCTTT. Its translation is CASLKLPGVSNTEAFF.

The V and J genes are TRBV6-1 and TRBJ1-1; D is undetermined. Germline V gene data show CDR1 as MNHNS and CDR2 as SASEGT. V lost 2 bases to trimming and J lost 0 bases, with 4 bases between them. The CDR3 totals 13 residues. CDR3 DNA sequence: TGTGCCAGCAGTGAACGGGTGAACACTGAAGCTTTCTTT. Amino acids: CASSERVNTEAFF.

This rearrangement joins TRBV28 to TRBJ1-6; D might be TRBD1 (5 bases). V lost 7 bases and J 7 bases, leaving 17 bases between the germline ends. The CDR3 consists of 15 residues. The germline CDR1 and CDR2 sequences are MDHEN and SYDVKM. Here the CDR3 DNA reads TGTGCCAGCATTACTCAAGGGACGAGAAATTCACCCCTCCACTTT. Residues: CASITQGTRNSPLHF.

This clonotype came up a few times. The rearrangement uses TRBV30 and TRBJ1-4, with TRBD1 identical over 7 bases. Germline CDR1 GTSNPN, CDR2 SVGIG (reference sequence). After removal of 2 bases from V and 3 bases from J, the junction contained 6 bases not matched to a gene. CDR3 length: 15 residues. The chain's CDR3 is CAWSFHRGANEKLFF. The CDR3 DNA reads TGTGCCTGGAGTTTTCACAGGGGAGCTAATGAAAAACTGTTTTTT.

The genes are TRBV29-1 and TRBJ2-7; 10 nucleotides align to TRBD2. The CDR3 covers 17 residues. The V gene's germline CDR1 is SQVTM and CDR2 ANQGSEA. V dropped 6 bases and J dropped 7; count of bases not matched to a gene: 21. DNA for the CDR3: TGCAGCGTGTCCCTGGGGGAGCGGGAGGGATCTTTTGGGGAGCAGTACTTC. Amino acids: CSVSLGEREGSFGEQYF.

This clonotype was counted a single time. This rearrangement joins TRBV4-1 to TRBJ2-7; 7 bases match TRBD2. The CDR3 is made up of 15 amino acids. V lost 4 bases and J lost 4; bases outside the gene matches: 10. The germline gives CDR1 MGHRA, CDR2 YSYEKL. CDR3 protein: CASSRPSGPGYEQYF. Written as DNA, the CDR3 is TGCGCCAGCAGCCGACCTAGCGGACCGGGATACGAGCAGTACTTC.

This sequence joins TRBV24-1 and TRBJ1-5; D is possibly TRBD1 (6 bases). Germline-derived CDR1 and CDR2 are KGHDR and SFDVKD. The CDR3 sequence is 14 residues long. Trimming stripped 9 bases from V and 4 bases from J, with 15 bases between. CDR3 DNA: TGTGCCACCTCGGCCGGGGGGCCGAATCAGCCCCAGCATTTT. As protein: CATSAGGPNQPQHF.

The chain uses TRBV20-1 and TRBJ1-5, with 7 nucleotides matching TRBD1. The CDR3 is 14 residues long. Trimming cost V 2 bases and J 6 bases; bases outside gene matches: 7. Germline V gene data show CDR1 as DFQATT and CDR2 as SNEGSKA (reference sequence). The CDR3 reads CSARPDRAFQPQHF. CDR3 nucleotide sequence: TGCAGTGCTAGACCCGACAGGGCCTTTCAGCCCCAGCATTTT.

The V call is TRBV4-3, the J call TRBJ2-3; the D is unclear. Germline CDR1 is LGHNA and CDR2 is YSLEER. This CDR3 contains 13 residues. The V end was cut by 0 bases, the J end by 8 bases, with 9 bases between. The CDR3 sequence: CASSQDSQVTQYF. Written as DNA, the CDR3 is TGCGCCAGCAGCCAAGACTCCCAAGTTACGCAGTATTTT.

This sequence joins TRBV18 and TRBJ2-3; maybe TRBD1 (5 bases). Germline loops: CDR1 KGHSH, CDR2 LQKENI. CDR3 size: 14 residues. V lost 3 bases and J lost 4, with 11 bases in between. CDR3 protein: CASSPQKGADTQYF. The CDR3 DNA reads TGTGCCAGCTCACCCCAGAAAGGGGCAGATACGCAGTATTTT. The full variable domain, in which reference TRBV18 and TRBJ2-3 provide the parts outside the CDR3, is NAGVMQNPRHLVRRRGQEARLRCSPMKGHSHVYWYRQLPEEGLKFMVYLQKENIIDESGMPKERFSAEFPKEGPSILRIQQVVRGDSAAYFCASSPQKGADTQYFGPGTRLTVL.

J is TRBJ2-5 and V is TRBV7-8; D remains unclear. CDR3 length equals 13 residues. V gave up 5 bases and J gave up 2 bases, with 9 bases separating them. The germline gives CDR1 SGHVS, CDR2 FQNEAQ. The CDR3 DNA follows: TGTGCCAGCAGCCCCCCAATACAAGAGACCCAGTACTTC. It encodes CASSPPIQETQYF.

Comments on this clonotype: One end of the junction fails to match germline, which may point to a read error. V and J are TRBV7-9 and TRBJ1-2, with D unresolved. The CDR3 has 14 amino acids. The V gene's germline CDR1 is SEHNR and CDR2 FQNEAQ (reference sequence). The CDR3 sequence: CASSLGAVDYDYTF. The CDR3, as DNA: TGTGCCAGCAGCTTAGGGGCAGTCGACTATGACTACACCTTC.

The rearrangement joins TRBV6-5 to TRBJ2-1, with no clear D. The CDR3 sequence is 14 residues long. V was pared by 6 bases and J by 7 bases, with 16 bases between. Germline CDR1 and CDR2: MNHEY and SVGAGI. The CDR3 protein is CASSRRAPGNEQFF. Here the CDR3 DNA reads TGTGCCAGCAGCCGCCGGGCCCCCGGGAATGAGCAGTTCTTC.

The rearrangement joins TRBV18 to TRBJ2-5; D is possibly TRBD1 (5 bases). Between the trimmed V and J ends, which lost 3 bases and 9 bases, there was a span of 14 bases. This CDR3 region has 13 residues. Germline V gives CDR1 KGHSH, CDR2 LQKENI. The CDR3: CASSPSSGQAQYF. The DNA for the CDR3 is TGTGCCAGCTCACCTAGCTCAGGACAAGCCCAGTACTTC.

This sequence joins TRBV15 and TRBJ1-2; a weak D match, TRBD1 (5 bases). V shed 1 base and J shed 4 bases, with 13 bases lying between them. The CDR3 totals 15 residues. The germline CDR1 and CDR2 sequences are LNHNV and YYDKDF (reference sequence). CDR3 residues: CATSRVGERAYGYTF. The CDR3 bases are TGTGCCACCAGCAGAGTAGGGGAAAGGGCCTATGGCTACACCTTC.

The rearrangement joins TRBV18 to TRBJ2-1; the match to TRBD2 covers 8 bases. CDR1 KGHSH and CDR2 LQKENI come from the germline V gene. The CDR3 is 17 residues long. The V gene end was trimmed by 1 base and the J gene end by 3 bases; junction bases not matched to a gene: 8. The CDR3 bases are TGTGCCAGCTCACCACTCTCCCTAGCGGGCAGCTACAATGAGCAGTTCTTC. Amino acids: CASSPLSLAGSYNEQFF.

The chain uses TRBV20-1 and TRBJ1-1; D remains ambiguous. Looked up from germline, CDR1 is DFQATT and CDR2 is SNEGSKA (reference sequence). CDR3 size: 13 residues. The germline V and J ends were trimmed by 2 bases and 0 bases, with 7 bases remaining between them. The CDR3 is CSARRGMNTEAFF. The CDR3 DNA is TGCAGTGCTAGACGCGGGATGAACACTGAAGCTTTCTTT.